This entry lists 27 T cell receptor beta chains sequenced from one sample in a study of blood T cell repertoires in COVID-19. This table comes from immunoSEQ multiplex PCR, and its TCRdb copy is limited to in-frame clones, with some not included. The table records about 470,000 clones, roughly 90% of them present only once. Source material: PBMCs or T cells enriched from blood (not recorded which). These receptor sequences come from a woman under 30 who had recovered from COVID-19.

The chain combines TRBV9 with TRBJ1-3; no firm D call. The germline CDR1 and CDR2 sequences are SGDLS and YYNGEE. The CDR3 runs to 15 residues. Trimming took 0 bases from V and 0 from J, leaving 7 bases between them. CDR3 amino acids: CASSVGGSSGNTIYF. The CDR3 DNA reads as TGTGCCAGCAGCGTAGGAGGGAGCTCTGGAAACACCATATATTTT.

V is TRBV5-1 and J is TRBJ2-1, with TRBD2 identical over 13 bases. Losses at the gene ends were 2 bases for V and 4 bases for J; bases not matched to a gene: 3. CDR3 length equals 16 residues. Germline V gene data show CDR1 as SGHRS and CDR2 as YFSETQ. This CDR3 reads CASSFGLAGEYNEQFF. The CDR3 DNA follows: TGCGCCAGCAGCTTCGGACTAGCGGGGGAGTACAATGAGCAGTTCTTC.

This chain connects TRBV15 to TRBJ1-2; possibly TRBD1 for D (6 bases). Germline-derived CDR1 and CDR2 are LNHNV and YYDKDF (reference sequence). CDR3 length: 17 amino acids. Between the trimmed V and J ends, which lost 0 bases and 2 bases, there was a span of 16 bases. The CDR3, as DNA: TGTGCCACCAGCAGAGATCTACTGAACAGGGACAACTATGGCTACACCTTC. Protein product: CATSRDLLNRDNYGYTF.

The CDR3 nucleotides read TGCGCCAGCAGTGAGGGACTAGCGCTAAGTCTGTTCTTC. Its protein product is CASSEGLALSLFF. This sequence joins TRBV10-1 and TRBJ2-1, with TRBD2 identical over 9 bases. V dropped 2 bases and J dropped 15; count of bases not matched to a gene: 8. Per germline, CDR1 WNHNN and CDR2 SYGVQD (reference sequence). This CDR3 comprises 13 residues.

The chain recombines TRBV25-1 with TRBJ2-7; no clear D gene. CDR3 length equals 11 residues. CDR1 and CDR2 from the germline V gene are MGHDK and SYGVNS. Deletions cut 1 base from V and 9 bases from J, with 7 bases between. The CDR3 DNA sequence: TGTGCCAGCAGTGAATCCCTCGTGCAGTACTTC. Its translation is CASSESLVQYF.

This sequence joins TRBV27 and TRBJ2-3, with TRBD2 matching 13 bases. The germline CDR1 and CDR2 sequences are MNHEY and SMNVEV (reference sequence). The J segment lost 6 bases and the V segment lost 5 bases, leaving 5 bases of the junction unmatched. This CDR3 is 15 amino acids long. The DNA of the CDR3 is TGTGCCAGCAGTCCGCCGGGACTAGCGGGGGATACGCAGTATTTT. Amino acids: CASSPPGLAGDTQYF.

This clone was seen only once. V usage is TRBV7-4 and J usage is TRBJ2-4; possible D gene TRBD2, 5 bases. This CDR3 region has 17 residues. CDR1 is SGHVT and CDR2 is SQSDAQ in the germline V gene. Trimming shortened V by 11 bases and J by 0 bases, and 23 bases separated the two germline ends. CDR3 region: CARRTLLVIIAKNIQYF. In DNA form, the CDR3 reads TGTGCCCGACGGACCTTACTAGTGATTATAGCCAAAAACATTCAGTACTTC. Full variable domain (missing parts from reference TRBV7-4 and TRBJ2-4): GAGVSQSPRYKVAKRGRDVALRCDSISGHVTLYWYRQTLGQGSEVLTYSQSDAQRDKSGRPSGRFSAERPERSVSTLKIQRTEQGDSAVYLCARRTLLVIIAKNIQYFGAGTRLSVL.

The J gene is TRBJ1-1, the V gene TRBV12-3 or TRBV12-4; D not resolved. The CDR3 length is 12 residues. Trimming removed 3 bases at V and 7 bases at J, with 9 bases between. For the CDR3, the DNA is TGTGCCAGCAGTTTTACAGAGTATGAAGCTTTCTTT. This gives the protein CASSFTEYEAFF.

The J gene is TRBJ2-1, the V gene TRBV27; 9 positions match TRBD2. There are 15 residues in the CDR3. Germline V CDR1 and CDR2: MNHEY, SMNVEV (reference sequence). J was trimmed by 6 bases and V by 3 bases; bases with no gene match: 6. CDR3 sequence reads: CASSFLSGGSNEQFF. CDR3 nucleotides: TGTGCCAGCAGTTTCCTTAGCGGGGGAAGCAATGAGCAGTTCTTC.

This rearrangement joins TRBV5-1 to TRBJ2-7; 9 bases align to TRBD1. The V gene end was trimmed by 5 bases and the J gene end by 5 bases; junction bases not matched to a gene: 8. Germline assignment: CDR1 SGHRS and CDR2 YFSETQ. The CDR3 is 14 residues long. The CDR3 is CASSSDRGNHEQYF. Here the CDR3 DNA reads TGCGCCAGCAGTTCCGACAGGGGGAACCACGAGCAGTACTTC.

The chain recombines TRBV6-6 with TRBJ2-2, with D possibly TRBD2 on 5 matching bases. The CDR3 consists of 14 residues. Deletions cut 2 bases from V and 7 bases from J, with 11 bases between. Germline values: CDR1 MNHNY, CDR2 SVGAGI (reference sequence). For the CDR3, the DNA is TGTGCCAGCAGTTACAGTGAGGGAAACGGGGAGCTGTTTTTT. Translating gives CASSYSEGNGELFF.

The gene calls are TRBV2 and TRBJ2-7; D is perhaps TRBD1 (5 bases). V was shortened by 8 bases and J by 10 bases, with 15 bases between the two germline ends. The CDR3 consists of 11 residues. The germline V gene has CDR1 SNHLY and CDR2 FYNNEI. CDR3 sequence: CASGVIGVQYF. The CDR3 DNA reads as TGTGCCAGCGGGGTTATAGGGGTACAGTACTTC.

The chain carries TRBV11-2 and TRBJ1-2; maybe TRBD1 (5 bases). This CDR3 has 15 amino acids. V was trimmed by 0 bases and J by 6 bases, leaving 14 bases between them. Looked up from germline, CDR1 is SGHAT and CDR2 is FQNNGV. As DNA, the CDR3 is TGTGCCAGCAGCTTAGACTCCCTAGACAGAGATGGCTACACCTTC. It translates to CASSLDSLDRDGYTF.

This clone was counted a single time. The CDR3 DNA follows: TGTGCCAGCAGCTTGGCCTCAACTAATGAAAAACTGTTTTTT. This encodes CASSLASTNEKLFF. V gene TRBV5-6 combines with J gene TRBJ1-4, with D uncertain. The CDR3 loop spans 14 amino acids. In germline, CDR1 is SGHDT, CDR2 YYEEEE. V was shortened by 0 bases and J by 0 bases, with 3 bases between the two germline ends.

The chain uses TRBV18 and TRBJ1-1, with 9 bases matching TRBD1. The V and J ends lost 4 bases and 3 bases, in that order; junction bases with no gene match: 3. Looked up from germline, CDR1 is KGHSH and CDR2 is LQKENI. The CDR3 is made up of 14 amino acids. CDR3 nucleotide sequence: TGTGCCAGCTCACGGGACAGGGTGGACACTGAAGCTTTCTTT. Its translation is CASSRDRVDTEAFF.

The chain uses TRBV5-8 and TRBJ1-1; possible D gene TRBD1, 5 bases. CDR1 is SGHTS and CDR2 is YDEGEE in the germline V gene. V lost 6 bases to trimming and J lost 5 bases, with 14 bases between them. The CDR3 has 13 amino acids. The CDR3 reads CASTWGGGTEAFF. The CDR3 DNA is TGTGCCAGCACCTGGGGCGGGGGGACTGAAGCTTTCTTT.

In DNA form, the CDR3 reads TGTGCCAGCAGTTACCAGGGGGCTGGAAACACCATATATTTT. Translating it yields CASSYQGAGNTIYF. This chain uses TRBV6-5 with TRBJ1-3, with 7 bases that match TRBD1. Germline V lookup: CDR1 MNHEY, CDR2 SVGAGI. This CDR3 contains 14 residues. V shed 2 bases, J shed 2 bases, and the junction held 0 bases outside the gene matches.

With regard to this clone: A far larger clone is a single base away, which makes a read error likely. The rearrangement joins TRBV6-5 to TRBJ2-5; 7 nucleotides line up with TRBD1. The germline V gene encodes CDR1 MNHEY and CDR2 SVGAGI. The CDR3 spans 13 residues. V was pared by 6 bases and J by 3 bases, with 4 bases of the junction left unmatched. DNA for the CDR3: TGTGCCAGCAGCCCCGGGACAGAAGAGACCCAGTACTTC. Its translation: CASSPGTEETQYF.

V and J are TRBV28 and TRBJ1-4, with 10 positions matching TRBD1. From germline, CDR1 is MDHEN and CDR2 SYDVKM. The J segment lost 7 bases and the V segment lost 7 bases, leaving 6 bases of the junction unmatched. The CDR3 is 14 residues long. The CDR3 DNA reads TGTGCCAGCACCCGGGGACAGGGGACTGAAAAACTGTTTTTT. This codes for CASTRGQGTEKLFF.

The CDR3 region is CAISESGTGAEKLFF. For the CDR3, the DNA is TGTGCCATCAGTGAATCCGGGACAGGGGCTGAAAAACTGTTTTTT. This chain links TRBV10-3 with TRBJ1-4, with TRBD1 identical over 10 bases. The J segment lost 7 bases and the V segment lost 3 bases, leaving 5 bases of the junction unmatched. The length of the CDR3 is 15 residues. Germline V CDR1 and CDR2: ENHRY, SYGVKD.

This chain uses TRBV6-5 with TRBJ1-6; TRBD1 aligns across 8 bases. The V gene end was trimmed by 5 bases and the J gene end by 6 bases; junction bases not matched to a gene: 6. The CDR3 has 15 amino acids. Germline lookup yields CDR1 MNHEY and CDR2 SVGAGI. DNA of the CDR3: TGTGCCAGCAGTCTATCGGACAGGGTTAATTCACCCCTCCACTTT. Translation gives CASSLSDRVNSPLHF.

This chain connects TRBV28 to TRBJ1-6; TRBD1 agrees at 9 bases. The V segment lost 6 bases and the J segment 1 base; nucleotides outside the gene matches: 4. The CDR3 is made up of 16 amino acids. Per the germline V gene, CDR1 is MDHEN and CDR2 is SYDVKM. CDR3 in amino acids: CASSWTGASYNSPLHF. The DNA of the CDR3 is TGTGCCAGCAGCTGGACAGGGGCATCCTATAATTCACCCCTCCACTTT.

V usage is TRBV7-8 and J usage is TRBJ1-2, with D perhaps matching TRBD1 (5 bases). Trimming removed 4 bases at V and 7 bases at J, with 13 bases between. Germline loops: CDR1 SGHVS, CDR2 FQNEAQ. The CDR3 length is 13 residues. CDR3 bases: TGTGCCAGCAGCTACGGACAATCTCGTGGCTACACCTTC. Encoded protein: CASSYGQSRGYTF.

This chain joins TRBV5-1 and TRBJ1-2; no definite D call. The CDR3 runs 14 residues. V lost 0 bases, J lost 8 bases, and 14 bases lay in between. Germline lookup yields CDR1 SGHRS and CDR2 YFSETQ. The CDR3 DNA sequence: TGCGCCAGCAGCTTGGCCTTAGGTGGCGGCGGCTACACCTTC. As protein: CASSLALGGGGYTF.

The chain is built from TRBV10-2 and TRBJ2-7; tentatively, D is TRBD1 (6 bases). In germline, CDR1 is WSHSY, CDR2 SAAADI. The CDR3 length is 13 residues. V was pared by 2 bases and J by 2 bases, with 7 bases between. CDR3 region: CASSENRAYEQYF. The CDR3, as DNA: TGCGCCAGCAGTGAGAACAGGGCCTACGAGCAGTACTTC.

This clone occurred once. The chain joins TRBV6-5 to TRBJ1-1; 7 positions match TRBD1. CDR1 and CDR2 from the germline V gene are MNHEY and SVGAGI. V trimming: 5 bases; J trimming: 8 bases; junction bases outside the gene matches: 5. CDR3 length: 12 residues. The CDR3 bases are TGTGCCAGCAGTCGCGGACAGGACGAAGCTTTCTTT. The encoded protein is CASSRGQDEAFF.

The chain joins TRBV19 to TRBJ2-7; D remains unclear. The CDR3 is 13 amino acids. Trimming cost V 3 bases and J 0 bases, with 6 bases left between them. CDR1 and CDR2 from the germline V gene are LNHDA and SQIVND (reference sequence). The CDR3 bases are TGTGCCAGTAGTATGGCGGTCTCCTACGAGCAGTACTTC. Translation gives CASSMAVSYEQYF.